The rows below give T cell receptor beta chains drawn from one sample of a study of T cell repertoires in cytomegalovirus infection. Their antigen targets remain unknown. Via MiXCR, TCRdb re-called the reads, giving one row per CDR3 protein. The top ten clones hold 17% of a sample with hundreds of thousands of distinct CDR3 sequences, 33% of them seen once. Here the sequenced sample was cultured PBMCs, taken from culture after CMV antigen stimulation. The receptors were sampled from a human donor in good health (CMV status not recorded). Some clones in this sample may be carry-over from other donors' samples. Both conserved end residues are part of each CDR3. D genes are given only for firm matches. A row's size may be missing; if present it is once, few, many or a size class.

j_call clone_size d_call v_call cdr3_nt cdr3_aa
TRBJ1-2 once NA TRBV19 TGTGCCAGTAGTATCGGAACAGGGATCTATGGCTACACCTTC CASSIGTGIYGYTF
TRBJ2-4 few NA TRBV7-2 TGTGCCAGCAGCTTAGGGTGGGATATAGCCAAAAACATTCAGTACTTC CASSLGWDIAKNIQYF
TRBJ2-2 few NA TRBV6-5 TGTGCCAGTTGTAGTGGCACCGGGGAGCTGTTTTTT CASCSGTGELFF
TRBJ2-2 NA NA TRBV7-9 TGTGCCAGCAGCTTACGGACCTCACCATTTAACACCGGGGAGCTGTTTTTT CASSLRTSPFNTGELFF
TRBJ1-5 NA NA TRBV19 TGTGCCAGTAGTATAACGGAAGGAGTCTTTAGCAATCAGCCCCAGCATTTT CASSITEGVFSNQPQHF
TRBJ2-3 NA TRBD2 TRBV7-2 TGTGCCAGCAGCATGACTAGCGGGAGATTGGTGGATACGCAGTATTTT CASSMTSGRLVDTQYF
TRBJ2-3 NA NA TRBV29-1 TGCAGCGCAGTTATTTTTGGCAGAGCTAGCACAGATACGCAGTATTTT CSAVIFGRASTDTQYF
TRBJ2-2 many TRBD2 TRBV7-2 TGTGCCAGCAGCTTACTAAGCCGGGAGGGCCCCGGGGAGCTGTTTTTT CASSLLSREGPGELFF
TRBJ1-1 few NA TRBV20-1 TGCAGTGCTAGCAATTTGGACAGACCGAACACTGAAGCTTTCTTT CSASNLDRPNTEAFF
TRBJ2-1 few TRBD2 TRBV7-3 TGTGCCAGCAGCTTAAGGGTCGGGGCTAGCGGGAGTGGAGACAATGAGCAGTTCTTC CASSLRVGASGSGDNEQFF
TRBJ2-3 NA NA TRBV28 TGTGCCAGCAGACCCGATCGCCCAGGGGTTAAAATCACAGATACGCAGTATTTT CASRPDRPGVKITDTQYF
TRBJ1-5 few NA TRBV19 TGTGCCAGTAGTATATCGGGGGATAGCAATCAGCCCCAGCATTTT CASSISGDSNQPQHF
TRBJ2-7 few NA TRBV12-3/TRBV12-4 TGTGCCAGCACCCTGGGGACTGGGGTGAGCGAGCAGTACTTC CASTLGTGVSEQYF
TRBJ1-1 many NA TRBV6-1 TGTGCCAGCAGATTCCGGGGCACTGAAGCTTTCTTT CASRFRGTEAFF
TRBJ1-5 NA NA TRBV13 TGTGCCAGCAGCTCAAGGGGGGGGGTCAGTCAGCCCCAGCATTTT CASSSRGGVSQPQHF
TRBJ1-2 few NA TRBV19 TGTGCCAGTAGTATAACAGAATATGGCTACACCTTC CASSITEYGYTF
TRBJ2-4 few NA TRBV6-2/TRBV6-3 TGTGCCAGCAGCGAGCGCCCTAAAAACATTCAGTACTTC CASSERPKNIQYF
TRBJ1-2 NA TRBD1 TRBV19 TGTGCCAGTAGTATTCTGGGACAGGGGGGGTACTATGGCTACACCTTC CASSILGQGGYYGYTF
TRBJ2-4 NA NA TRBV29-1 TGCAGCGTTGTAGGCAGGGCGAAAAACATTCAGTACTTC CSVVGRAKNIQYF
TRBJ1-1 few NA TRBV12-3/TRBV12-4 TGTGCCAGCAGTCTCTCCTCCTTGGGGACTGGGGCTTTCTTT CASSLSSLGTGAFF
TRBJ2-1 NA TRBD2 TRBV27 TGTGCCAGCAGTTTCTGGGCTAGCGGGAGGGTATACAATGAGCAGTTCTTC CASSFWASGRVYNEQFF
TRBJ2-5 few TRBD2 TRBV20-1 TGCAGTGCTAGGGGACTAGCGGGAGGGCGGGAGACCCAGTACTTC CSARGLAGGRETQYF
TRBJ2-1 few TRBD1 TRBV10-2 TGCGCCAGCAGTAATGTACAGGGGTTGTACAATGAGCAGTTCTTC CASSNVQGLYNEQFF
TRBJ1-1 NA NA TRBV6-2/TRBV6-3 TGTGCCAGCAGTTATCACCCGAACACTGAAGCTTTCTTT CASSYHPNTEAFF
TRBJ1-5 NA NA TRBV19 TGTGCCAGTGGGCCAGGGCTTAATCAGCCCCAGCATTTT CASGPGLNQPQHF
TRBJ1-5 NA TRBD1 TRBV11-3 TGTGCCAGCAGCTCTACAGGGGAGACTCAGCCCCAGCATTTT CASSSTGETQPQHF
TRBJ1-5 NA NA TRBV10-3 TGTGCCATCAGTACAGGAGGGGAAGGGCGACTTCCGAGCAATCAGCCCCAGCATTTT CAISTGGEGRLPSNQPQHF
TRBJ1-1 NA NA TRBV27 TGTGCCAGCAGTCCGAGGGGCGGGAGAGCTGAAGCTTTCTTT CASSPRGGRAEAFF
TRBJ2-3 NA NA TRBV5-1 TGCGCCAGCAGCCCGTCTGGGGGGCGGACAGATACGCAGTATTTT CASSPSGGRTDTQYF
TRBJ1-1 NA TRBD1 TRBV20-1 TGCAGTGCTAGAACTTGGACAGGGGAGTTCACTGAAGCTTTCTTT CSARTWTGEFTEAFF
TRBJ1-1 NA NA TRBV28 TGTGCCAGCAGTTTGCGTAGAGAAGCTTTCTTT CASSLRREAFF
TRBJ1-6 NA NA TRBV18 TGTGCCAGCTCACCCCAGGGAAATAATTCACCCCTCCACTTT CASSPQGNNSPLHF
TRBJ2-5 few TRBD1 TRBV27 TGTGCCAGCAGCGCCGGGACAGGGACGACTAGGGGGACCCAGTACTTC CASSAGTGTTRGTQYF
TRBJ2-1 NA TRBD2 TRBV6-5 TGTGCCAGCAGTTACCCCCTGGCTAGCGGGAAGGATGAGCAGTTCTTC CASSYPLASGKDEQFF
TRBJ2-3 few TRBD2 TRBV12-3/TRBV12-4 TGTGCCAGCAGCACGGGGAGGGCCTTAACCAATACCCGCACAGATACGCAGTATTTT CASSTGRALTNTRTDTQYF
TRBJ1-3 NA NA TRBV19 TGTGCCAGTAGTACCCAGGAGGACTCTGGAAACACCATATATTTT CASSTQEDSGNTIYF
TRBJ2-1 NA TRBD2 TRBV4-1 TGCGCCAGCAGCCGCAGACTAGCGGGGGTCTCCTACAATGAGCAGTTCTTC CASSRRLAGVSYNEQFF
TRBJ2-3 NA NA TRBV7-2 TGTGCCAGCAGCCACGGGATCACAGATACGCAGTATTTT CASSHGITDTQYF
TRBJ2-2 NA NA TRBV19 TGTGCCAGTAGTCCGCCGGGACTCGACACCGGGGAGCTGTTTTTT CASSPPGLDTGELFF
TRBJ1-1 NA TRBD1 TRBV6-5 TGTGCCAGCAGTTACTCAGGACAGGGGCTCACTGAAGCTTTCTTT CASSYSGQGLTEAFF
TRBJ2-4 few NA TRBV19 TGTGCCAGTAGTATAGGAGGGCCCGGGACGCGGGACATTCAGTACTTC CASSIGGPGTRDIQYF
TRBJ2-2 NA NA TRBV2 TGTGCCAGCAGGCTGGAGACGAACACCGGGGAGCTGTTTTTT CASRLETNTGELFF
TRBJ2-6 NA NA TRBV15 TGTGCCACCAGCAAATTCCTTGGGGGTAGTTCCTCTGGGGCCAACGTCCTGACTTTC CATSKFLGGSSSGANVLTF
TRBJ1-5 medium-sized NA TRBV28 TGTGCCAGCAGTCCTATACAGGGCAATCAGCCCCAGCATTTT CASSPIQGNQPQHF
TRBJ1-5 NA NA TRBV7-3 TGTACCAGCAGCCAGACCCAAAAGGGGCCGTATAGCAATCAGCCCCAGCATTTT CTSSQTQKGPYSNQPQHF
TRBJ1-2 few NA TRBV27 TGTGCCAGCAGACCTAGGATGACGCATTCAGCGGGCTACACCTTC CASRPRMTHSAGYTF
TRBJ2-1 once NA TRBV6-8 TGTGCCAGCACCTCAACGACAGGCCATGAGCAGTTCTTC CASTSTTGHEQFF
TRBJ2-5 NA TRBD1 TRBV28 TGTGCCAGCAGTTCCTTTCTGGGACCCGGGACAGGGCGAGAGACCCAGTACTTC CASSSFLGPGTGRETQYF
TRBJ2-3 NA TRBD2 TRBV4-2 TGTGCCAGCAGCCAAGGAGGTGTGGCGGGAGGGCCGGGAGATACGCAGTATTTT CASSQGGVAGGPGDTQYF
TRBJ2-2 NA NA TRBV6-2/TRBV6-3 TGTGCCAGCAGTTACCGAGGCAGACGAAGCGGGGAGCTGTTTTTT CASSYRGRRSGELFF
TRBJ2-5 NA NA TRBV10-3 TGTGCCATCAGTGAGGGCTCTGCAGAGACCCAGTACTTC CAISEGSAETQYF
TRBJ2-1 NA TRBD2 TRBV2 TGTGCCAGCAAGCTACTAGCGCGGTCCTACAATGAGCAGTTCTTC CASKLLARSYNEQFF
TRBJ1-2 few NA TRBV19 TGTGCCAGTAGCCCCGGGCGCTGGGTCAACTATGGCTACACCTTC CASSPGRWVNYGYTF
TRBJ2-2 once TRBD2 TRBV12-3/TRBV12-4 TGTGCCAGCAGTTTCCCCCGTCTAGCGGGTGCCGGGGAGCTGTTTTTT CASSFPRLAGAGELFF